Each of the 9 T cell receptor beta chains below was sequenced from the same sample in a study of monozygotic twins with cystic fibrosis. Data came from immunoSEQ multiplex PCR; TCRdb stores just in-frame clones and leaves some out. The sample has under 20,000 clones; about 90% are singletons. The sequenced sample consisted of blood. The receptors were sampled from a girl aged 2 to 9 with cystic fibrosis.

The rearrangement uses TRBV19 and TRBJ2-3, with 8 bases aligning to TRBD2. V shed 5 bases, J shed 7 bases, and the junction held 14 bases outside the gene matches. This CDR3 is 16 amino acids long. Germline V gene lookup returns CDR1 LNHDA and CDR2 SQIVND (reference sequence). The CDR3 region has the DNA TGTGCCAGTAGTCGCGGAGGTAGCGGGATGGGGAATACGCAGTATTTT. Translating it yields CASSRGGSGMGNTQYF.

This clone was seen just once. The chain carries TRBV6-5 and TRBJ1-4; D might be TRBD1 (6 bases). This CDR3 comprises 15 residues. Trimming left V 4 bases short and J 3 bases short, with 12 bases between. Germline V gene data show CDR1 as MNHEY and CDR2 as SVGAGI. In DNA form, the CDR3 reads TGTGCCAGCAGTTCTACACAGGGCGCTAATGAAAAACTGTTTTTT. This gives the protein CASSSTQGANEKLFF.

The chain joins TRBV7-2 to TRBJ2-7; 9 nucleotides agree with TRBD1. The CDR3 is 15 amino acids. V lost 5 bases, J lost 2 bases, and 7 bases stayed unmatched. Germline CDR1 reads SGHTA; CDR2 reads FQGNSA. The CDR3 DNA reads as TGTGCCAGCAGCCAGACCGGGACAGGGACCTACGAGCAGTACTTC. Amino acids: CASSQTGTGTYEQYF.

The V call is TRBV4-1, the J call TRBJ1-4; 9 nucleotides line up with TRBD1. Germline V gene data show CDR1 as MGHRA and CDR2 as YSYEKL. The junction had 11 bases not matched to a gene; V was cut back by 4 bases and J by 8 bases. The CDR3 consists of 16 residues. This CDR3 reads CASSREGTGKGEKLFF. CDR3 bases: TGCGCCAGCAGCCGAGAAGGGACAGGGAAGGGCGAAAAACTGTTTTTT.

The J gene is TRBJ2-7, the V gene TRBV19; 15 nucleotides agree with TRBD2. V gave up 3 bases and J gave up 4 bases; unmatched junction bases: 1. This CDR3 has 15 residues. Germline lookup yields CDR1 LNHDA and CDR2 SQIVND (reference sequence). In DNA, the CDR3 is TGTGCCAGTAGTATCGGACTAGCGGGAGGGTACGAGCAGTACTTC. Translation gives CASSIGLAGGYEQYF. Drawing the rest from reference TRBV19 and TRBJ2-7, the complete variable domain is DGGITQSPKYLFRKEGQNVTLSCEQNLNHDAMYWYRQDPGQGLRLIYYSQIVNDFQKGDIAEGYSVSREKKESFPLTVTSAQKNPTAFYLCASSIGLAGGYEQYFGPGTRLTVT.

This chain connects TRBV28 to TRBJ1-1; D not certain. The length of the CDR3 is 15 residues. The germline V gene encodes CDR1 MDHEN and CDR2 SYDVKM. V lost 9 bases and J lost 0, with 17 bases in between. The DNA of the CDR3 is TGTGCCAGTTCTAAAATTTGGGGTATGAACACTGAAGCTTTCTTT. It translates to CASSKIWGMNTEAFF.

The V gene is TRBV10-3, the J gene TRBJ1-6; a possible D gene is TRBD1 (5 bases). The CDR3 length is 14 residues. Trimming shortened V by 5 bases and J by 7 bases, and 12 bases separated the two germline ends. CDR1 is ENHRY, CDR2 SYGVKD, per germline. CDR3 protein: CAISPEGLNSPLHF. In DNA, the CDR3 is TGTGCCATCAGTCCGGAGGGGCTGAATTCACCCCTCCACTTT.

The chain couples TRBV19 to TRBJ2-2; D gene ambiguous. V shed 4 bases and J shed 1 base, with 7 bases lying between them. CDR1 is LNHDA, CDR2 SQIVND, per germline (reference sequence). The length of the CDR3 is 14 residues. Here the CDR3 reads CASSSAGNTGELFF. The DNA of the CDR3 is TGTGCCAGTAGTAGTGCAGGGAACACCGGGGAGCTGTTTTTT.

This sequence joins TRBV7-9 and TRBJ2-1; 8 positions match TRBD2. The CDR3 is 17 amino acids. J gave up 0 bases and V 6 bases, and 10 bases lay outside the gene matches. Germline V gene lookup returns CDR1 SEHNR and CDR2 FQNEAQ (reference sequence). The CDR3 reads CASSRSGGYSSYNEQFF. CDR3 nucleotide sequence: TGTGCCAGCAGTCGCAGCGGGGGTTACAGCTCCTACAATGAGCAGTTCTTC.